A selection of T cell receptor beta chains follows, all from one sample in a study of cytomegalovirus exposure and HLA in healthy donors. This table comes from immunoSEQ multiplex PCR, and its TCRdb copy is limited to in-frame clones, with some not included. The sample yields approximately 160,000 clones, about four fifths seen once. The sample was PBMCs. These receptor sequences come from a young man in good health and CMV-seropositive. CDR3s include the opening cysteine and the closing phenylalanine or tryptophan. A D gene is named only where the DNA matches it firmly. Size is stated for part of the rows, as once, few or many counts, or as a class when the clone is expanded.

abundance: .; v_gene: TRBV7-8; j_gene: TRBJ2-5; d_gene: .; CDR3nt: TGTGCCAGCAGCTGGGGTAGGAGCGGTGAGACCCAGTACTTC; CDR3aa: CASSWGRSGETQYF
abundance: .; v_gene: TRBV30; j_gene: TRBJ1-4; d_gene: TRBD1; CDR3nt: TGTGCCTGGGGGGTTGGGACAGTTAATGAAAAACTGTTTTTT; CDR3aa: CAWGVGTVNEKLFF
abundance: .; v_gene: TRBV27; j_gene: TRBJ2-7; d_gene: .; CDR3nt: TGTGCCAGCGGCCGACAGACAGAATACGAGCAGTACTTC; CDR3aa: CASGRQTEYEQYF
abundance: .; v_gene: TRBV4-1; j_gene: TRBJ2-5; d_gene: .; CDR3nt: TGCGCCAGCAGCCAAGGCGACAGAGATCAAGAGACCCAGTACTTC; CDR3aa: CASSQGDRDQETQYF
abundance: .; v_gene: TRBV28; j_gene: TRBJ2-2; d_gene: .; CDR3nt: TGTGCCAGCAGGATAGGGGGAGACACCGGGGAGCTGTTTTTT; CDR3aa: CASRIGGDTGELFF
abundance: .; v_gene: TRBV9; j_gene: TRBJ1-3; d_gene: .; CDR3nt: TGTGCCAGCACCCCGGGCGCCAGGGCGTACCCTCTCATATATTTT; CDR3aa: CASTPGARAYPLIYF
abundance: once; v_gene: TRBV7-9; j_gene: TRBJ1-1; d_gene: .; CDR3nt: TGTGCCAGCAGCTCACCAAAACTCACAGGGAACACTGAAGCTTTCTTT; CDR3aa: CASSSPKLTGNTEAFF
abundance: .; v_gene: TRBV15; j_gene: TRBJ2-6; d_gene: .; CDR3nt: TGTGCCACCAGCAGAGATGTCGGGTCTGGGGCCAACGTCCTGACTTTC; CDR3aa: CATSRDVGSGANVLTF
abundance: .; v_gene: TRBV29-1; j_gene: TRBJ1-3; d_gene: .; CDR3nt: TGCAGCGTTCGCAGCGGTTGGAACACCATATATTTT; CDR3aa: CSVRSGWNTIYF
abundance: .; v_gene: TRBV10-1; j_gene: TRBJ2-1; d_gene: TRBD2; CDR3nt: TGCGCCAGCAGTGAGTCGGCGGGAGACCTCTACAATGAGCAGTTCTTC; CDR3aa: CASSESAGDLYNEQFF
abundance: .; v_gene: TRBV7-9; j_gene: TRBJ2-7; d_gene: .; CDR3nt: TGTGCCAGCAGCTTTAGACCCGGGGCCTACGAGCAGTACTTC; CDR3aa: CASSFRPGAYEQYF
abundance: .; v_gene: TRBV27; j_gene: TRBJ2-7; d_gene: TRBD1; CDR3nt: TGTGCCAGCAGTTTATGGGGGCAGGGGGACTACGAGCAGTACTTC; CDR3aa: CASSLWGQGDYEQYF
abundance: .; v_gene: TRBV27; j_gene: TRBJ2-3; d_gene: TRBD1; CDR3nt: TGTGCCAGCAGTCCGGGACAGGGCCCAGATACGCAGTATTTT; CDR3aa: CASSPGQGPDTQYF
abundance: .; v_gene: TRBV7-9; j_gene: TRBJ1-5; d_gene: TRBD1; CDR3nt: TGTGCCAGCAGCCATGGGGACAGGGGGGAGTCGGGCAATCAGCCCCAGCATTTT; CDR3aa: CASSHGDRGESGNQPQHF
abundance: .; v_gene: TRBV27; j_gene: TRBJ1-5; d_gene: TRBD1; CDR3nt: TGTGCCAGCAGTGACAGGGGGAGTTTTCAGCCCCAGCATTTT; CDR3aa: CASSDRGSFQPQHF
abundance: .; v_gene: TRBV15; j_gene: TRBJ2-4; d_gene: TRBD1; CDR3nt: TGTGCCACCAGCAGAGGTACGACAGGGGCGGACATTCAGTACTTC; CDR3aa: CATSRGTTGADIQYF
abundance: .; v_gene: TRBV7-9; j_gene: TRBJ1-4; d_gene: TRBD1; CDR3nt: TGTTCCAGCAGCCATACAGTAAGGGGGCGTGAGGAAAAACTGTTTTTT; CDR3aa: CSSSHTVRGREEKLFF
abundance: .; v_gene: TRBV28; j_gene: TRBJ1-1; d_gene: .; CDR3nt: TGTGCCAGCAGTTTACACACGACAGGGAACACTGAAGCTTTCTTT; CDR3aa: CASSLHTTGNTEAFF
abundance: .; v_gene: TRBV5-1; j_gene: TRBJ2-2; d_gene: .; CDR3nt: TGCGCCAGCAGCTCTGACACGGGGGCCGGGGAGCTGTTTTTT; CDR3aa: CASSSDTGAGELFF
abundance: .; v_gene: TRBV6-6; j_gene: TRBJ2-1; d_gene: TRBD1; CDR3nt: TGTGCCGCCCGGGACAGGGGTAATGAGCAGTTCTTC; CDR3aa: CAARDRGNEQFF
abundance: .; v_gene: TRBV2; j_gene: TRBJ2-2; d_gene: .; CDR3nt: TGTGCCAGCAGTGGGAAGCGGAACACCGGGGAGCTGTTTTTT; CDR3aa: CASSGKRNTGELFF
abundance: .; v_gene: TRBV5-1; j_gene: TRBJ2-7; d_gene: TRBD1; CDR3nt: TGCGCCAGCAGCTACGGACAGGGGGTCCCCTACGAGCAGTACTTC; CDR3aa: CASSYGQGVPYEQYF
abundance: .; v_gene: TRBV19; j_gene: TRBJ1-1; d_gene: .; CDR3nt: TGTGCCAGTAGTATTGGACAGCCGGACACTGAAGCTTTCTTT; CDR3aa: CASSIGQPDTEAFF
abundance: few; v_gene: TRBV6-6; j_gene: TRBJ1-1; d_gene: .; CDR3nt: TGTGCCAGCGGGGCGGAGAGTCCTGAAGCTTTCTTT; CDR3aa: CASGAESPEAFF
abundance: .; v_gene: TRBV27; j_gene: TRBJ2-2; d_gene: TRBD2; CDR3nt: TGTGCCAGCAGTTTATTTAGCGGGGGGCTCAACACCGGGGAGCTGTTTTTT; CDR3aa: CASSLFSGGLNTGELFF
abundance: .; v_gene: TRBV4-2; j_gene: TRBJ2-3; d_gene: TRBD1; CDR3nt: TGTGCCAGCAGCATGGATCCGGGACAGGGAACAGATACGCAGTATTTT; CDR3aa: CASSMDPGQGTDTQYF
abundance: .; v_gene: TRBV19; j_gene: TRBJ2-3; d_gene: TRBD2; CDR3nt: TGTGCCAGTAGTAGCAGGGGACTAGTCATCGGCACAGATACGCAGTATTTT; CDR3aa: CASSSRGLVIGTDTQYF
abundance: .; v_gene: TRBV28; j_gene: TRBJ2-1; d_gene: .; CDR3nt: TGTGCCAGCACCCCCGCCGGGGATACCTCCTACAATGAGCAGTTCTTC; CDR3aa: CASTPAGDTSYNEQFF
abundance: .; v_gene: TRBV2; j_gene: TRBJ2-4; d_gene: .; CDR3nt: TGTGCCAGCAGTGAGGTTCGGACAGCGAGGGACATTCAGTACTTC; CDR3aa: CASSEVRTARDIQYF
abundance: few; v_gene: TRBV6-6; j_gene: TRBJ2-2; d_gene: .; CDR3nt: TGTGCCAGCACCTCCTGGGGCTACGGGGAGCTGTTTTTT; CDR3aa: CASTSWGYGELFF
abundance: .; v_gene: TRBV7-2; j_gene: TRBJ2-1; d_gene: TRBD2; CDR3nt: TGTGCCAGCATGCCAGCGGGGAGGTCGGAGCAGTTCTTC; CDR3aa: CASMPAGRSEQFF
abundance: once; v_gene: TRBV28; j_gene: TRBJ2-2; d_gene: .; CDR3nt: TGTGCCAGCAAGTATGGACTTACCACCGGGGAGCTGTTTTTT; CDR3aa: CASKYGLTTGELFF